The rows below give T cell receptor beta chains drawn from one sample of a study of cytomegalovirus exposure and HLA in healthy donors. Produced via immunoSEQ multiplex PCR; TCRdb's table is partial and in-frame only. The sample's table shows about 84,000 clones. What was sequenced was PBMCs. The source is a man over 45 in good health and CMV-seronegative. Each CDR3 is given with its conserved first and last residue. The D gene is left open where the match is weak.

TRBV6-6	TRBD1	TRBJ1-5	CASSQQGIPQPQHF	TGTGCCAGCAGTCAACAGGGGATTCCTCAGCCCCAGCATTTT
TRBV10-3	NA	TRBJ2-1	CAIRRQLDYNEQFF	TGTGCCATCAGGAGACAGCTGGATTACAATGAGCAGTTCTTC
TRBV7-9	NA	TRBJ1-6	CASSSVGGGIGSPLHF	TGTGCCAGCAGCTCCGTGGGAGGGGGAATTGGGTCACCCCTCCACTTT
TRBV7-2	NA	TRBJ1-3	CASSSRGFAGNTIYF	TGTGCCAGCAGCTCAAGGGGGTTCGCCGGAAACACCATATATTTT
TRBV4-2	TRBD1	TRBJ1-6	CASSQGQGAGSPLHF	TGTGCCAGCAGCCAAGGACAGGGGGCAGGTTCACCCCTCCACTTT
TRBV7-2	TRBD2	TRBJ2-7	CASSSGGGPTYEQYF	TGTGCCAGCAGCTCCGGGGGGGGGCCTACCTACGAGCAGTACTTC
TRBV7-8	NA	TRBJ1-4	CASRGRGALSEKLFF	TGTGCCAGCAGGGGGAGGGGGGCACTCTCTGAAAAACTGTTTTTT
TRBV19	NA	TRBJ1-5	CASSMEVGGNQPQHF	TGTGCCAGTAGTATGGAGGTCGGGGGCAATCAGCCCCAGCATTTT
TRBV5-1	TRBD1	TRBJ1-4	CASSPATGYVVNEKLFF	TGCGCCAGCAGCCCGGCGACAGGGTATGTGGTTAATGAAAAACTGTTTTTT
TRBV18	TRBD1	TRBJ1-1	CASSQSPGQGTLTEAFF	TGTGCCAGCTCACAATCGCCGGGACAGGGGACCCTCACTGAAGCTTTCTTT
TRBV30	NA	TRBJ2-7	CAWSRRVTYEQYF	TGTGCCTGGAGTCGGCGGGTGACCTACGAGCAGTACTTC
TRBV9	TRBD1	TRBJ1-2	CASSAQGAGGYTF	TGTGCCAGCAGCGCACAGGGGGCAGGGGGCTACACCTTC
TRBV4-1	NA	TRBJ2-3	CASTRGMNLAWTDTQYF	TGCGCCAGCACACGGGGGATGAACCTAGCTTGGACAGATACGCAGTATTTT
TRBV11-2	TRBD1	TRBJ1-2	CASSLDRGRGYTF	TGTGCCAGCAGCTTAGACAGGGGGCGAGGCTACACCTTC
TRBV7-7	NA	TRBJ2-7	CASSLSGYEQYF	TGTGCTAGCAGCTTAAGCGGCTACGAGCAGTACTTC
TRBV5-3	TRBD2	TRBJ2-3	CARTGLAPPYYPSTDTQYF	TGTGCCAGAACCGGACTAGCGCCGCCTTATTACCCTAGCACAGATACGCAGTATTTT
TRBV18	TRBD1	TRBJ1-1	CASSPDRENTEAFF	TGTGCCAGCTCACCCGACAGGGAGAACACTGAAGCTTTCTTT
TRBV29-1	NA	TRBJ2-5	CSVGALFQETQYF	TGCAGCGTTGGGGCATTATTCCAAGAGACCCAGTACTTC
TRBV6-6	NA	TRBJ2-5	CASTLDSLYRAAQYF	TGTGCCAGCACTTTAGACAGTCTCTATCGGGCGGCCCAGTACTTC
TRBV25-1	NA	TRBJ2-3	CASSAQGDTQYF	TGTGCCAGCAGTGCACAGGGAGATACGCAGTATTTT
TRBV7-9	TRBD1	TRBJ1-2	CASSRDRGNYGYTF	TGTGCCAGCAGCCGGGACAGGGGTAACTATGGCTACACCTTC
TRBV6-1	TRBD1	TRBJ1-3	CASSGMTGRGNTIYF	TGTGCCAGCAGTGGAATGACAGGGAGAGGAAACACCATATATTTT
TRBV11-2	NA	TRBJ2-1	CASSSSAGRLGEQFF	TGTGCCAGCAGCTCCTCCGCAGGGAGGCTGGGTGAGCAGTTCTTC
TRBV25-1	TRBD1	TRBJ1-2	CASRGGQGVDYGYTF	TGTGCCAGCAGGGGAGGACAGGGCGTTGACTATGGCTACACCTTC
TRBV7-8	NA	TRBJ2-7	CASSLGQYSYEQYF	TGTGCCAGCAGCTTAGGCCAGTACTCCTACGAGCAGTACTTC
TRBV6-5	NA	TRBJ1-5	CASSYSGGNQPQHF	TGTGCCAGCAGTTACTCGGGCGGCAATCAGCCCCAGCATTTT
TRBV5-1	TRBD2	TRBJ2-1	CASSSGAVAGGYNEQFF	TGCGCCAGCAGCTCCGGCGCGGTAGCGGGGGGTTACAATGAGCAGTTCTTC
TRBV5-6	NA	TRBJ1-6	CASSLRVGSSYNSPLHF	TGTGCCAGCAGCTTGCGTGTCGGGAGCTCCTATAATTCACCCCTCCACTTT
TRBV6-1	TRBD1	TRBJ2-7	CASRKTGTGHEQYF	TGTGCCAGCAGAAAAACCGGGACAGGGCACGAGCAGTACTTC